These 25 T cell receptor beta chains share one sample of origin, sequenced in a study of technical replicates of blood from a few donors. Repertoires were generated with immunoSEQ multiplex PCR, while TCRdb's copy carries only in-frame clones and drops some. The profile covers roughly 60,000 clones, with approximately 86% appearing a single time and about 5.4% taken by the ten largest. Sequences were obtained from PBMCs. The receptor set was obtained from a human donor in good health. Some clones in this sample may be carry-over from other donors' samples.

The J gene is TRBJ2-7, the V gene TRBV12-1; the table's TRBD2 call for D was not verified on the DNA. TRBV12-1 is marked as a pseudogene. The CDR3 sequence is 15 residues long. The CDR3 protein is CASIPPVLPLSEQYF. The CDR3 DNA reads TGTGCCAGCATCCCGCCGGTCCTCCCTCTCTCCGAGCAGTACTTC.

This clone is a singleton in its sample. V and J are TRBV4-3 and TRBJ2-1; D might be TRBD2 (6 bases). Trimming stripped 4 bases from V and 7 bases from J, with 11 bases between. The CDR3 sequence is 13 residues long. The germline CDR1 and CDR2 sequences are LGHNA and YSLEER. The CDR3 DNA reads as TGCGCCAGCAGCCCTGGGACTGCTAATGAGCAGTTCTTC. Protein product: CASSPGTANEQFF.

This chain's CDR3 is CASSPTSGRGTGELFF. CDR3 in DNA: TGTGCCAGCAGCCCTACTAGCGGGAGGGGCACCGGGGAGCTGTTTTTT. The chain combines TRBV7-9 with TRBJ2-2; 13 bases fit TRBD2. Germline loops: CDR1 SEHNR, CDR2 FQNEAQ (reference sequence). The CDR3 is 16 amino acids. V lost 5 bases to trimming and J lost 4 bases; unmatched junction nucleotides: 4.

This clone was counted a single time. The rearrangement uses TRBV6-1 and TRBJ2-2; 7 bases agree with TRBD1. With V trimmed by 7 bases and J by 0 bases, 5 bases remained unmatched. Germline CDR1 reads MNHNS; CDR2 reads SASEGT. CDR3 length: 15 amino acids. The chain's CDR3 is CASKVGTANTGELFF. The CDR3 bases are TGTGCCAGCAAGGTTGGGACAGCGAACACCGGGGAGCTGTTTTTT.

The chain employs TRBV29-1 and TRBJ1-1; no definite D call. The CDR3 has 15 residues. V was shortened by 3 bases and J by 0 bases, with 14 bases between the two germline ends. Germline V gene sequence: CDR1 SQVTM, CDR2 ANQGSEA. This CDR3 is CSVDGVGPLNTEAFF. As DNA, the CDR3 is TGCAGCGTTGACGGGGTCGGACCACTGAACACTGAAGCTTTCTTT. Complete variable domain (other parts from reference TRBV29-1 and TRBJ1-1): SAVISQKPSRDICQRGTSLTIQCQVDSQVTMMFWYRQQPGQSLTLIATANQGSEATYESGFVIDKFPISRPNLTFSTLTVSNMSPEDSSIYLCSVDGVGPLNTEAFFGQGTRLTVV.

J is TRBJ1-2 and V is TRBV19; D call uncertain. Looked up from germline, CDR1 is LNHDA and CDR2 is SQIVND (reference sequence). The CDR3 length is 11 residues. V dropped 4 bases and J dropped 5 bases, with 5 bases sitting between them. CDR3 in amino acids: CASSTYYGYTF. The CDR3, as DNA: TGTGCCAGTAGTACCTATTATGGCTACACCTTC.

The rearrangement joins TRBV2 to TRBJ2-3; the match to TRBD1 covers 7 bases. This CDR3 contains 15 residues. V lost 6 bases to trimming and J lost 2 bases; unmatched junction nucleotides: 8. The germline CDR1 and CDR2 sequences are SNHLY and FYNNEI. The CDR3 coding sequence is TGTGCCAGCAGGATGACAGGGAGTTACACAGATACGCAGTATTTT. Residues: CASRMTGSYTDTQYF.

The V and J genes are TRBV13 and TRBJ2-7; TRBD2 matches at 7 bases. The CDR3 length is 15 residues. V was pared by 5 bases and J by 0 bases, with 7 bases of the junction left unmatched. Germline V gives CDR1 PRHDT, CDR2 FYEKMQ (reference sequence). The CDR3, as DNA: TGTGCCAGCAGCGACTGGCGGGAGAGCTCCTACGAGCAGTACTTC. Protein sequence: CASSDWRESSYEQYF.

The chain joins TRBV2 to TRBJ1-2; D gene ambiguous. The germline gives CDR1 SNHLY, CDR2 FYNNEI. V lost 3 bases and J lost 2, with 7 bases in between. The CDR3 totals 13 residues. The CDR3 loop is CASSEWPNYGYTF. DNA of the CDR3: TGTGCCAGCAGTGAGTGGCCGAACTATGGCTACACCTTC.

The chain uses TRBV29-1 and TRBJ2-5; 7 nucleotides line up with TRBD2. The junction had 6 bases not matched to a gene; V was cut back by 6 bases and J by 2 bases. This CDR3 contains 13 residues. In germline, CDR1 is SQVTM, CDR2 ANQGSEA. The CDR3 nucleotides read TGCAGCGTGAAGCGGGATCAACAAGAGACCCAGTACTTC. Its translation: CSVKRDQQETQYF.

In this sample, this clone turned up a few times. V usage is TRBV7-8 and J usage is TRBJ2-7; TRBD1 aligns across 7 bases. Germline V gives CDR1 SGHVS, CDR2 FQNEAQ. The CDR3 loop spans 12 amino acids. V was clipped by 8 bases and J by 2 bases; unmatched bases: 3. The CDR3 here is CASGDRAYEQYF. CDR3 DNA: TGTGCCAGCGGTGACAGGGCCTACGAGCAGTACTTC.

This chain uses TRBV5-1 with TRBJ2-1; the match to TRBD1 covers 8 bases. The CDR3 has 13 residues. From germline, CDR1 is SGHRS and CDR2 YFSETQ. V lost 4 bases and J lost 10; bases outside the gene matches: 7. The CDR3 DNA sequence: TGCGCCAGCAGCGACCAGGGGGCAGGGGAGCAGTTCTTC. Translation gives CASSDQGAGEQFF. The complete variable domain, with remaining parts taken from reference TRBV5-1 and TRBJ2-1, reads KAGVTQTPRYLIKTRGQQVTLSCSPISGHRSVSWYQQTPGQGLQFLFEYFSETQRNKGNFPGRFSGRQFSNSRSEMNVSTLELGDSALYLCASSDQGAGEQFFGPGTRLTVL.

This clone has a handful of counts. The rearrangement uses TRBV2 and TRBJ1-1; TRBD1 is a possible D gene (6 bases). There are 13 residues in the CDR3. Deletions cut 4 bases from V and 4 bases from J, with 10 bases between. CDR1 SNHLY and CDR2 FYNNEI come from the germline V gene. CDR3 region: CASSARGGTEAFF. The CDR3 DNA is TGTGCCAGCAGTGCTAGGGGGGGCACTGAAGCTTTCTTT. Using reference TRBV2 and TRBJ1-1 for the parts outside the CDR3, the full variable domain is EPEVTQTPSHQVTQMGQEVILRCVPISNHLYFYWYRQILGQKVEFLVSFYNNEISEKSEIFDDQFSVERPDGSNFTLKIRSTKLEDSAMYFCASSARGGTEAFFGQGTRLTVV.

The J gene is TRBJ1-4, the V gene TRBV6-1; possible D gene TRBD1, 6 bases. The germline V gene has CDR1 MNHNS and CDR2 SASEGT. Trimming took 8 bases from V and 7 from J, leaving 14 bases between them. CDR3 length: 13 amino acids. The CDR3 coding sequence is TGTGCCAGCCAAACAGGGTGGGCTGAAAAACTGTTTTTT. Protein product: CASQTGWAEKLFF.

The chain combines TRBV5-5 with TRBJ2-2; TRBD2 agrees at 10 bases. With 6 bases clipped from V and 1 base from J, the junction kept 3 bases outside the gene matches. CDR1 and CDR2 (germline): SGHKS, YYEKEE (reference sequence). This CDR3 has 15 amino acids. The CDR3: CASTRTSGNTGELFF. As DNA, the CDR3 is TGTGCCAGCACCCGGACTAGCGGGAACACCGGGGAGCTGTTTTTT. Full variable domain (missing parts from reference TRBV5-5 and TRBJ2-2): DAGVTQSPTHLIKTRGQQVTLRCSPISGHKSVSWYQQVLGQGPQFIFQYYEKEERGRGNFPDRFSARQFPNYSSELNVNALLLGDSALYLCASTRTSGNTGELFFGEGSRLTVL.

The rearrangement uses TRBV5-6 and TRBJ2-6; D unclear. Germline CDR1 reads SGHDT; CDR2 reads YYEEEE. V was trimmed by 2 bases and J by 3 bases, leaving 12 bases between them. The CDR3 spans 16 residues. The CDR3 reads CASSFPSGFGANVLTF. The CDR3 DNA reads TGTGCCAGCAGCTTCCCTTCGGGTTTTGGGGCCAACGTCCTGACTTTC.

The chain recombines TRBV5-4 with TRBJ2-1, with 9 bases matching TRBD2. Germline V CDR1 and CDR2: SGHNT, YYREEE (reference sequence). The CDR3 runs to 17 residues. The junction had 11 bases not matched to a gene; V was cut back by 4 bases and J by 3 bases. CDR3 region: CASSHSGGRANYNEQFF. The CDR3 DNA is TGTGCCAGCAGCCATAGCGGGGGCCGTGCTAACTACAATGAGCAGTTCTTC.

This CDR3 is CASSQGQGATDTQYF. For the CDR3, the DNA is TGTGCCAGCAGCCAGGGACAGGGGGCCACAGATACGCAGTATTTT. The rearrangement links TRBV7-3 to TRBJ2-3; 12 positions agree with TRBD1. Losses at the gene ends were 5 bases for V and 2 bases for J; bases not matched to a gene: 2. Germline CDR1 SGHTA, CDR2 FQGTGA. The CDR3 length is 15 residues.

This clone was seen a single time. The chain recombines TRBV11-2 with TRBJ1-6; D is possibly TRBD1 (5 bases). CDR3 length: 16 residues. Per germline, CDR1 SGHAT and CDR2 FQNNGV. Trimming removed 3 bases at V and 5 bases at J, with 14 bases between. CDR3 in DNA: TGTGCCAGCAGCTTCCGGTCGGGGGTTAATAATTCACCCCTCCACTTT. Its protein is CASSFRSGVNNSPLHF.

The genes are TRBV30 and TRBJ1-5; the D is unclear. Trimming removed 2 bases from V and 3 bases from J, with 8 bases in between. From germline, CDR1 is GTSNPN and CDR2 SVGIG (reference sequence). This CDR3 has 13 amino acids. The CDR3 bases are TGTGCCTGGAGTCTGGGAGACAATCAGCCCCAGCATTTT. This encodes CAWSLGDNQPQHF. The entire variable domain, with the rest obtained from reference TRBV30 and TRBJ1-5, is as follows: SQTIHQWPATLVQPVGSPLSLECTVEGTSNPNLYWYRQAAGRGLQLLFYSVGIGQISSEVPQNLSASRPQDRQFILSSKKLLLSDSGFYLCAWSLGDNQPQHFGDGTRLSIL.

The chain recombines TRBV10-3 with TRBJ1-1; 7 positions agree with TRBD1. Per germline, CDR1 ENHRY and CDR2 SYGVKD. Trimming cost V 6 bases and J 1 base; bases outside gene matches: 5. The length of the CDR3 is 14 residues. The CDR3 reads CAISEGQWNTEAFF. The CDR3 region has the DNA TGTGCCATCAGCGAGGGACAGTGGAACACTGAAGCTTTCTTT.

J is TRBJ1-2 and V is TRBV5-1; perhaps TRBD1 as D (6 bases). CDR1 is SGHRS and CDR2 is YFSETQ in the germline V gene. The CDR3 sequence is 13 residues long. The V gene lost 4 bases and the J gene lost 3 bases, with 10 bases spanning the gap. Written as DNA, the CDR3 is TGCGCCAGCAGCCGGCGGACAGACTATGGCTACACCTTC. It translates to CASSRRTDYGYTF. Full variable domain (rest looked up from reference TRBV5-1 and TRBJ1-2): KAGVTQTPRYLIKTRGQQVTLSCSPISGHRSVSWYQQTPGQGLQFLFEYFSETQRNKGNFPGRFSGRQFSNSRSEMNVSTLELGDSALYLCASSRRTDYGYTFGSGTRLTVV.

The rearrangement joins TRBV30 to TRBJ1-3; D is uncertain. V lost 0 bases, J lost 2 bases, and 11 bases lay in between. This CDR3 is 15 amino acids long. The germline gives CDR1 GTSNPN, CDR2 SVGIG (reference sequence). The CDR3 protein is CAWSVPGLTGNTIYF. DNA of the CDR3: TGTGCCTGGAGTGTACCTGGCCTGACTGGAAACACCATATATTTT.

There are a few counts of this clone. This chain joins TRBV7-2 and TRBJ2-1, with 8 bases fitting TRBD2. From germline, CDR1 is SGHTA and CDR2 FQGNSA. Trimming at V came to 5 bases and at J to 3 bases, leaving 15 bases not matched to a gene. The CDR3 is made up of 18 amino acids. The CDR3 DNA reads as TGTGCCAGCAGCCCACGGACTAGCTGGGGGGTGGACTACAATGAGCAGTTCTTC. Encoded protein: CASSPRTSWGVDYNEQFF. The full variable domain, in which reference TRBV7-2 and TRBJ2-1 provide the parts outside the CDR3, is GAGVSQSPSNKVTEKGKDVELRCDPISGHTALYWYRQSLGQGLEFLIYFQGNSAPDKSGLPSDRFSAERTGGSVSTLTIQRTQQEDSAVYLCASSPRTSWGVDYNEQFFGPGTRLTVL.

The chain has TRBV7-7 and TRBJ2-5; D might be TRBD2 (5 bases). Germline CDR1 reads SSHAT; CDR2 reads FNYEAQ (reference sequence). This CDR3 is built from 14 residues. Between the trimmed V and J ends, which lost 6 bases and 1 base, there was a span of 12 bases. This CDR3 reads CASSLEGAQETQYF. The CDR3 nucleotides are TGTGCCAGCAGTCTCGAGGGAGCCCAAGAGACCCAGTACTTC.